This T cell receptor (beta chain) originates from a study of PD-1 blockade in classical Hodgkin lymphoma. Repertoires were generated with immunoSEQ multiplex PCR, while TCRdb's copy carries only in-frame clones and drops some. The top ten hold 5.5% to 6.5% of the sample, which has approximately 21,000 clones, about two thirds seen once. After autologous stem cell transplantation all patients relapsed, and prior brentuximab vedotin exposure differed between cohorts. As concerns this clone: What it binds is unknown.

Study-level points and caveats: Compared with healthy donors, newly diagnosed patients reportedly showed lower baseline TCR diversity.

The receptor comes from a human donor with classical Hodgkin lymphoma. The sample was peripheral blood mononuclear cells (PBMCs), taken at baseline.

CDR3 in DNA: TGTGCCAGCAGTTACTCGACCCAAAGTCCGTCCCAGCATTTT. It translates to CASSYSTQSPSQHF. The rearrangement links TRBV6-5 to TRBJ1-5; D gene uncertain. Trimming took 0 bases from V and 11 from J, leaving 14 bases between them. This CDR3 is 14 amino acids long. CDR1 is MNHEY and CDR2 is SVGAGI in the germline V gene.